These 10 T cell receptor beta chains were all obtained from the same sample, sequenced in a study of blood T cell repertoires in COVID-19. Profiled with immunoSEQ multiplex PCR; TCRdb holds only in-frame clones, not every one. Here the sample spans 250,000 to 300,000 clones, roughly nine tenths being singletons. Sequencing used peripheral blood. The receptors derive from a woman aged 25 to 39 with COVID-19, enrolled during active disease.

The rearrangement uses TRBV23-1 and TRBJ2-5; a possible D gene is TRBD2 (6 bases). TRBV23-1 is sorted into the ORF group, with uncertain function. V was pared by 1 base and J by 3 bases, with 27 bases between. The CDR3 runs 20 residues. The CDR3 nucleotides read TGCGCCAGCAGTCAATTGACCGCATCCGGGACTCCGGTTGGGGAAGAGACCCAGTACTTC. Amino acids: CASSQLTASGTPVGEETQYF.

In its sample, this clone was seen a few times. This chain uses TRBV11-1 with TRBJ2-7, with no clear D. Germline CDR1 reads SGHAT; CDR2 reads FQDESV (reference sequence). V lost 5 bases and J lost 3, with 5 bases in between. This CDR3 has 11 amino acids. The CDR3 loop is CASSGVYEQYF. DNA for the CDR3: TGTGCCAGCAGCGGAGTCTACGAGCAGTACTTC.

As concerns this clone: One end of the junction is discordant with germline, which a read error may explain. The chain carries TRBV19 and TRBJ1-5; 7 bases align to TRBD1. The length of the CDR3 is 15 residues. Germline CDR1 LNHDA, CDR2 SQIVND (reference sequence). CDR3 sequence (DNA): TGTGCCAGCCAATTAACAGGGGTGGTAAATCAGCCTCAGCATTTT. Translating it yields CASQLTGVVNQPQHF.

The chain is built from TRBV12-3 or TRBV12-4 and TRBJ1-1, with D perhaps matching TRBD1 (6 bases). Between the trimmed V and J ends, which lost 7 bases and 5 bases, there was a span of 11 bases. The CDR3 contains 12 residues. CDR3 amino acids: CASTPTGTEAFF. CDR3 in DNA: TGTGCCAGCACCCCGACAGGAACTGAAGCTTTCTTT.

V is TRBV6-6 and J is TRBJ1-5; possibly TRBD1 for D (5 bases). CDR3 length equals 15 residues. Per the germline V gene, CDR1 is MNHNY and CDR2 is SVGAGI (reference sequence). V lost 2 bases and J lost 1, with 9 bases in between. CDR3 sequence (DNA): TGTGCCAGCAGTTACCCAGGGCGAAGCAATCAGCCCCAGCATTTT. Its translation is CASSYPGRSNQPQHF.

The chain recombines TRBV19 with TRBJ1-6; TRBD1 is a possible D gene (6 bases). The V gene's germline CDR1 is LNHDA and CDR2 SQIVND (reference sequence). This CDR3 is 12 amino acids long. The ends were cut back, 5 bases at V and 7 bases at J, with 6 bases in the middle. The CDR3 DNA sequence: TGTGCCAGTAGTCAGGGGAATTCACCCCTCCACTTT. The encoded protein is CASSQGNSPLHF.

This chain joins TRBV7-2 and TRBJ1-4; 10 bases fit TRBD1. Unmatched junction bases numbered 7, after V lost 3 bases and J lost 3 bases. The CDR3 covers 17 residues. CDR1 and CDR2 from the germline V gene are SGHTA and FQGNSA. The CDR3 DNA sequence: TGTGCCAGCAGCTTCAGAGACAGGGGGCGATCTAATGAAAAACTGTTTTTT. Amino acid sequence: CASSFRDRGRSNEKLFF.

The chain joins TRBV5-1 to TRBJ2-5; maybe TRBD2 (6 bases). With 2 bases removed from V and 2 bases from J, the gap between germline ends came to 7 bases. This CDR3 has 13 amino acids. Germline assignment: CDR1 SGHRS and CDR2 YFSETQ. CDR3 coding DNA: TGCGCCAGCAGCTTTGCGGGACAAGAGACCCAGTACTTC. Protein sequence: CASSFAGQETQYF.

CDR3 sequence: CASRLGWTNPTYEQYF. As DNA, the CDR3 is TGTGCAAGTCGCTTAGGTTGGACTAATCCCACCTACGAGCAGTACTTC. The V gene is TRBV12-2, the J gene TRBJ2-7; TRBD2 was called by the table and not checked on the DNA. TRBV12-2 is recorded as a pseudogene. The CDR3 sequence is 16 residues long.

The chain joins TRBV12-3 or TRBV12-4 to TRBJ1-1; tentative D call: TRBD1 (6 bases). CDR3 length: 12 amino acids. The germline V and J ends were trimmed by 5 bases and 8 bases, with 12 bases remaining between them. The CDR3 loop is CASSPGQMEAFF. The CDR3 DNA sequence: TGTGCCAGCAGTCCAGGACAGATGGAAGCTTTCTTT.